This TCR beta chain was profiled in a study of CD8 T cells in ankylosing spondylitis. Quantitative 5'-RACE with molecular barcodes produced the TCR beta libraries. TCRdb reprocessed the 5' RACE reads via MiXCR and lists one record per CDR3 protein. The data contain roughly 250,000 distinct CDR3 sequences, over 9.5% of them seen just once; the ten biggest clones take up 2.6%. Regarding the study as a whole: The authors found the disease-linked clones to be CD8+ and relatively rare in peripheral blood. Clones linked to disease were reported to show significant enrichment in matched ankylosing spondylitis synovial fluid. Roughly 8 highly homologous variants made up a TCR beta motif, and this motif appeared characteristic of ankylosing spondylitis blood.

The table lists this clonotype with many counts. Its antigen is as yet unknown. Germline assignment: CDR1 SQVTM and CDR2 ANQGSEA. The CDR3 spans 13 residues. The germline V and J ends were trimmed by 6 bases and 4 bases, with 13 bases remaining between them. The sequence was obtained from a male donor with ankylosing spondylitis or in good health (not recorded which). V gene TRBV29-1 combines with J gene TRBJ2-4; D is unclear. Sequencing input: blood, either unsorted or a sorted T cell fraction (not recorded which). The CDR3 nucleotides read TGCAGCGTGTTGAGGTTGGGAAAAAACATTCAGTACTTC. Its protein product is CSVLRLGKNIQYF.